Presented here are 24 T cell receptor beta chains from one specimen sequenced in a study of blood T cell repertoires in COVID-19 (dated by TCRdb to about 2020). The library was prepared using the immunoSEQ multiplex PCR assay. TCRdb obtained this table from immuneACCESS and retained in-frame rearrangements with V and J assigned. These tables miss some clones; where compared with another copy, unresolved V genes account for less than half of the shortfall, and the remainder is unexplained. This sample is represented by about 260,000 clones; 70% to 90% of them were singletons. The top ten constitute 1.2% of the sample. The sample was PBMCs or T cells enriched from blood (not recorded which). The receptors were gathered from a middle-aged woman with acute COVID-19.

The chain carries TRBV1 and TRBJ1-1; the D segment call TRBD1 is taken from the table without a DNA check. TRBV1 corresponds to a pseudogene. The CDR3 sequence is 21 residues long. DNA of the CDR3: TGCACCACCTTATGTTCGGGGATCACGTCGATGCAGGGGGTAACGAACACTGAAGCTTTCTTT. Translating gives CTTLCSGITSMQGVTNTEAFF.

For the CDR3, the DNA is TGTGCCAGCAGTTTATCCACCGGCGGGATCCCCTACAATGAGCAGTTCTTC. This sequence encodes CASSLSTGGIPYNEQFF. The chain uses TRBV27 and TRBJ2-1; TRBD2 is a possible D gene (6 bases). The CDR3 consists of 17 residues. Trimming removed 0 bases from V and 2 bases from J, with 14 bases in between. Germline CDR1 is MNHEY and CDR2 is SMNVEV (reference sequence).

The genes are TRBV27 and TRBJ1-4; tentatively, D is TRBD1 (6 bases). V lost 4 bases to trimming and J lost 3 bases, with 21 bases between them. The CDR3 loop spans 18 amino acids. The germline V gene encodes CDR1 MNHEY and CDR2 SMNVEV (reference sequence). CDR3 loop: CASSSFKLTGPPNEKLFF. The CDR3 DNA sequence: TGTGCCAGCAGTTCCTTTAAACTAACAGGGCCGCCTAATGAAAAACTGTTTTTT.

This rearrangement joins TRBV3-1 (or the pseudogene TRBV3-2) to TRBJ1-5, with D hard to call. Trimming took off 0 bases at V and 8 bases at J, with 11 bases between the two ends. Germline-derived CDR1 and CDR2 are LGHDT and YNNKEL (reference sequence). CDR3 length: 14 residues. This CDR3 reads CASSQDLSVEPQHF. DNA for the CDR3: TGTGCCAGCAGCCAAGACCTCAGTGTGGAGCCCCAGCATTTT.

This sequence joins TRBV2 and TRBJ1-2, with 8 bases matching TRBD1. Germline CDR1 is SNHLY and CDR2 is FYNNEI. J gave up 8 bases and V 6 bases, and 14 bases lay outside the gene matches. The CDR3 is made up of 15 amino acids. DNA for the CDR3: TGTGCCAGCAGCGGAAGCGACAGGGGAATCTTCGGCTACACCTTC. Residues: CASSGSDRGIFGYTF.

The CDR3 region is CASSIRAGTDYGYTF. In DNA form, the CDR3 reads TGTGCCAGTAGTATAAGGGCCGGGACAGACTATGGCTACACCTTC. This sequence joins TRBV19 and TRBJ1-2, with 7 bases fitting TRBD1. The CDR3 loop spans 15 amino acids. The germline V gene encodes CDR1 LNHDA and CDR2 SQIVND (reference sequence). V was clipped by 2 bases and J by 3 bases; unmatched bases: 6. Together with reference TRBV19 and TRBJ1-2, the CDR3 gives the full variable domain: DGGITQSPKYLFRKEGQNVTLSCEQNLNHDAMYWYRQDPGQGLRLIYYSQIVNDFQKGDIAEGYSVSREKKESFPLTVTSAQKNPTAFYLCASSIRAGTDYGYTFGSGTRLTVV.

The chain joins TRBV3-1 (or the pseudogene TRBV3-2) to TRBJ1-6, with D unclear. CDR3 length equals 15 residues. Germline CDR1 is LGHDT and CDR2 is YNNKEL (reference sequence). Trimming took 0 bases from V and 9 from J, leaving 12 bases between them. Written as DNA, the CDR3 is TGTGCCAGCAGCCAAGATCGAGGGTTTCGTTCACCCCTCCACTTT. Translation: CASSQDRGFRSPLHF.

This clone was seen a few times. V gene TRBV6-1 combines with J gene TRBJ1-4; D might be TRBD1 (5 bases). Per the germline V gene, CDR1 is MNHNS and CDR2 is SASEGT. V dropped 3 bases and J dropped 8 bases, with 16 bases sitting between them. The CDR3 loop spans 15 amino acids. The CDR3 here is CASSDPGRQTEKLFF. The CDR3 nucleotides are TGTGCCAGCAGTGACCCCGGGAGACAGACAGAAAAACTGTTTTTT.

The table lists this clone with a few counts. The chain links TRBV27 to TRBJ1-2, with 7 bases fitting TRBD1. J was trimmed by 7 bases and V by 5 bases; bases with no gene match: 10. The germline CDR1 and CDR2 sequences are MNHEY and SMNVEV (reference sequence). The CDR3 has 14 amino acids. The CDR3 nucleotides are TGTGCCAGCAGTCCCGCACAGGGGAGTGGTGGCTACACCTTC. Protein product: CASSPAQGSGGYTF.

This chain links TRBV19 with TRBJ2-7, with 9 bases identical to TRBD2. CDR1 and CDR2 from the germline V gene are LNHDA and SQIVND (reference sequence). The CDR3 sequence is 15 residues long. The V and J ends lost 6 bases and 3 bases, in that order; junction bases with no gene match: 9. This chain's CDR3 is CASSPERSGSYEQYF. DNA for the CDR3: TGTGCCAGTAGCCCGGAACGTAGCGGGAGCTACGAGCAGTACTTC. The whole variable domain, remainder taken from reference TRBV19 and TRBJ2-7, is DGGITQSPKYLFRKEGQNVTLSCEQNLNHDAMYWYRQDPGQGLRLIYYSQIVNDFQKGDIAEGYSVSREKKESFPLTVTSAQKNPTAFYLCASSPERSGSYEQYFGPGTRLTVT.

The sample holds one count of this clone. The CDR3 DNA reads as TGTGCCAGCAGCTCCGGGACTAGCAGGCTGAATACGCAGTATTTT. Translation: CASSSGTSRLNTQYF. The chain carries TRBV7-2 and TRBJ2-3, with 9 bases that match TRBD2. Germline loops: CDR1 SGHTA, CDR2 FQGNSA. V was pared by 4 bases and J by 7 bases, with 9 bases of the junction left unmatched. The CDR3 is 15 residues long.

The chain recombines TRBV3-1 (or the pseudogene TRBV3-2) with TRBJ1-2; possibly TRBD1 for D (6 bases). V lost 0 bases, J lost 4 bases, and 15 bases lay in between. This CDR3 is built from 16 residues. Germline loops: CDR1 LGHDT, CDR2 YNNKEL (reference sequence). The CDR3 DNA reads as TGTGCCAGCAGCCAAGATGGCTACAGGGCGAGCTATGGCTACACCTTC. Its translation: CASSQDGYRASYGYTF.

The V and J genes are TRBV6-2 or TRBV6-3 and TRBJ2-1, with 12 bases that match TRBD2. The ends lost 6 bases at V and 10 bases at J; junction bases unmatched: 10. CDR1 is MNHEY and CDR2 is SVGEGT in the germline V gene. The CDR3 is 15 residues long. CDR3 protein: CASSLLAGGRGEQFF. The DNA of the CDR3 is TGTGCCAGCAGCCTACTAGCGGGAGGTCGGGGGGAGCAGTTCTTC.

The chain combines TRBV29-1 with TRBJ1-2; D possibly corresponds to TRBD1 (5 bases). Per the germline V gene, CDR1 is SQVTM and CDR2 is ANQGSEA. This CDR3 comprises 13 residues. The ends were cut back, 7 bases at V and 1 base at J, with 13 bases in the middle. The CDR3 loop is CSAPGSFNYGYTF. In nucleotides, the CDR3 is TGCAGCGCCCCAGGGTCTTTTAACTATGGCTACACCTTC.

V usage is TRBV5-1 and J usage is TRBJ1-2, with TRBD1 matching 8 bases. The junction had 13 bases not matched to a gene; V was cut back by 4 bases and J by 8 bases. Germline V lookup: CDR1 SGHRS, CDR2 YFSETQ. CDR3 length: 15 residues. The DNA for the CDR3 is TGCGCCAGCAGCGGCTACAGGGGGAGCACGGGAGGCTACACCTTC. Its translation: CASSGYRGSTGGYTF. Looking up the rest from reference TRBV5-1 and TRBJ1-2 gives the full variable domain: KAGVTQTPRYLIKTRGQQVTLSCSPISGHRSVSWYQQTPGQGLQFLFEYFSETQRNKGNFPGRFSGRQFSNSRSEMNVSTLELGDSALYLCASSGYRGSTGGYTFGSGTRLTVV.

The V and J genes are TRBV13 and TRBJ1-2, with D uncertain. The germline gives CDR1 PRHDT, CDR2 FYEKMQ (reference sequence). The CDR3 has 14 residues. Trimming left V 3 bases short and J 8 bases short, with 16 bases between. CDR3 coding DNA: TGTGCCAGCAGCTTCGGATTTGTTTCCGGGGGCTACACCTTC. Its protein is CASSFGFVSGGYTF.

This rearrangement joins TRBV10-2 to TRBJ1-1, with no clear D. This CDR3 spans 14 amino acids. V shed 5 bases and J shed 3 bases, with 13 bases lying between them. CDR1 and CDR2 from the germline V gene are WSHSY and SAAADI. The CDR3 protein is CASSFQNGDTEAFF. CDR3 coding DNA: TGCGCCAGCAGTTTCCAAAACGGGGACACTGAAGCTTTCTTT.

This clone was seen a handful of times. J is TRBJ1-2 and V is TRBV27; TRBD1 matches at 7 bases. In germline, CDR1 is MNHEY, CDR2 SMNVEV (reference sequence). The junction had 8 bases not matched to a gene; V was cut back by 8 bases and J by 2 bases. This CDR3 has 14 amino acids. Written as DNA, the CDR3 is TGTGCCAGCCGAGGGGGCGCCAAGAACTATGGCTACACCTTC. Its protein is CASRGGAKNYGYTF.

The chain links TRBV27 to TRBJ1-5; TRBD1 is a possible D gene (5 bases). V lost 3 bases and J 5 bases, leaving 11 bases between the germline ends. The CDR3 sequence is 14 residues long. Germline CDR1 MNHEY, CDR2 SMNVEV (reference sequence). CDR3 coding DNA: TGTGCCAGCAGTTTTAAGGGGACTTATCAGCCCCAGCATTTT. As protein: CASSFKGTYQPQHF.

The CDR3 is CASSRGTGWYSNQPQHF. CDR3 DNA sequence: TGTGCCAGCAGCCGCGGGACAGGGTGGTATAGCAATCAGCCCCAGCATTTT. The rearrangement uses TRBV5-6 and TRBJ1-5, with 9 bases identical to TRBD1. The V and J ends lost 4 bases and 0 bases, in that order; junction bases with no gene match: 8. Germline assignment: CDR1 SGHDT and CDR2 YYEEEE. The CDR3 runs 17 residues.

The chain is built from TRBV12-5 and TRBJ2-3; 11 positions agree with TRBD2. Germline V gene data show CDR1 as LGHNT and CDR2 as FRNRAP. With V trimmed by 1 base and J by 6 bases, 6 bases remained unmatched. The CDR3 spans 16 residues. The CDR3 sequence: CASGLGLAGRADTQYF. The CDR3 nucleotides read TGTGCTAGTGGTTTGGGACTAGCGGGAAGGGCCGATACGCAGTATTTT. Full variable domain (remainder filled in from reference TRBV12-5 and TRBJ2-3): DARVTQTPRHKVTEMGQEVTMRCQPILGHNTVFWYRQTMMQGLELLAYFRNRAPLDDSGMPKDRFSAEMPDATLATLKIQPSEPRDSAVYFCASGLGLAGRADTQYFGPGTRLTVL.

V and J are TRBV5-1 and TRBJ2-3; TRBD2 agrees at 10 bases. The germline CDR1 and CDR2 sequences are SGHRS and YFSETQ. CDR3 size: 15 residues. With V trimmed by 2 bases and J by 5 bases, 5 bases remained unmatched. This CDR3 reads CASSLAGGPGDTQYF. CDR3 DNA: TGCGCCAGCAGCTTAGCGGGAGGGCCTGGAGATACGCAGTATTTT.

This rearrangement joins TRBV18 to TRBJ1-3, with D uncertain. CDR1 and CDR2 (germline): KGHSH, LQKENI. The CDR3 contains 14 residues. V gave up 3 bases and J gave up 4 bases, with 10 bases separating them. The CDR3 region has the DNA TGTGCCAGCTCACCTACTAGCGACGGAAACACCATATATTTT. Its protein is CASSPTSDGNTIYF.

The count of this clone is one. The V call is TRBV4-1, the J call TRBJ1-2, with TRBD1 matching over 7 bases. Unmatched junction bases numbered 16, after V lost 1 base and J lost 8 bases. Germline assignment: CDR1 MGHRA and CDR2 YSYEKL. CDR3 length equals 17 residues. The CDR3 nucleotides are TGCGCCAGCAGCCAAGTCGGCCCCCACAGGGGTTTGAAGGGCTACACCTTC. Translated, it gives CASSQVGPHRGLKGYTF.